This T cell receptor (beta chain) was documented in a study of T-cell reconstitution after alpha-beta-depleted transplantation in children. This clonotype was observed many times. Between the trimmed V and J ends, which lost 5 bases and 4 bases, there was a span of 7 bases. The CDR3 has 12 amino acids. In germline, CDR1 is MNHEY, CDR2 SVGEGT. Unique molecular identifiers were incorporated when the TCRbeta library was constructed. One entry per CDR3 protein, called by TCRdb with MiXCR from the PCR reads. Of roughly 610,000 distinct CDR3 sequences in the sample, over 9.5% were seen once. The J gene is TRBJ2-3, the V gene TRBV6-2 or TRBV6-3; possible D gene TRBD2, 6 bases. This sample comprised PBMCs from the stem cell graft donor, obtained from the stem cell graft. The receptor comes from a human donor who donated a stem cell graft to a child with acute myeloid leukemia. The CDR3 loop reads CASSRRADTQYF. DNA for the CDR3: TGTGCCAGCAGTCGGAGGGCAGATACGCAGTATTTT.